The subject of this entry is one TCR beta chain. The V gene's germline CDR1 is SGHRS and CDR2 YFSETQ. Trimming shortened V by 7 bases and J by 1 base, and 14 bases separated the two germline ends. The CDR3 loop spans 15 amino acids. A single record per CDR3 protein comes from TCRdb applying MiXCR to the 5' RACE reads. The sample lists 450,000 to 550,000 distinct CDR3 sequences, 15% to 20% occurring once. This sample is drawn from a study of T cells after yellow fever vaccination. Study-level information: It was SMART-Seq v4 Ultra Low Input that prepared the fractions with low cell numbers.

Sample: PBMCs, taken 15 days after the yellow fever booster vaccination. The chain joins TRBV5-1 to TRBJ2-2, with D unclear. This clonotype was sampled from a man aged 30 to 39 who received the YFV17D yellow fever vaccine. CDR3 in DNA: TGCGCCAGCGGTCGCTCCCAGCTGAACACCGGGGAGCTGTTTTTT. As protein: CASGRSQLNTGELFF.